These 5 T cell receptor beta chains were sequenced from one sample in a study of blood T cell repertoires in COVID-19. TCRdb's table, derived via immunoSEQ multiplex PCR, lists solely in-frame clones and lacks some. The sample yields around 150,000 clones, 76% seen once. Sequenced material: peripheral blood. These receptors all stem from a woman of 80 years or more with active or convalescent COVID-19.

The rearrangement joins TRBV4-1 to TRBJ2-7; 14 positions agree with TRBD2. Germline values: CDR1 MGHRA, CDR2 YSYEKL. The CDR3 extends over 18 amino acids. Trimming took 2 bases from V and 3 from J; bases not matched to a gene: 9. The CDR3: CASSQLSGLAGVVYEQYF. The CDR3 nucleotides are TGCGCCAGCAGCCAACTATCGGGACTAGCGGGGGTAGTCTACGAGCAGTACTTC.

This clone was seen only a few times. This chain links TRBV6-1 with TRBJ1-1, with D tentatively TRBD1 (5 bases). CDR3 length: 13 residues. V gave up 3 bases and J gave up 2 bases, with 7 bases separating them. Germline V lookup: CDR1 MNHNS, CDR2 SASEGT. The CDR3, as DNA: TGTGCCAGCAGTGAGACAGACAACACTGAAGCTTTCTTT. Amino acids: CASSETDNTEAFF.

This clone was observed a handful of times. The rearrangement uses TRBV19 and TRBJ2-7, with TRBD1 as a possible D gene (5 bases). V lost 3 bases and J lost 5, with 17 bases in between. Germline assignment: CDR1 LNHDA and CDR2 SQIVND (reference sequence). CDR3 length equals 15 residues. The CDR3 bases are TGTGCCAGTAGTATTGTGAATCAGGGTATCCACGAGCAGTACTTC. Its translation: CASSIVNQGIHEQYF.

J is TRBJ2-7 and V is TRBV7-9, with D possibly matching TRBD1 (6 bases). V lost 1 base to trimming and J lost 6 bases, with 10 bases between them. The germline V gene has CDR1 SEHNR and CDR2 FQNEAQ (reference sequence). CDR3 length: 13 residues. The CDR3 nucleotides are TGTGCCAGCAGCTTAGGCGTCAGGGGCGAGCAGTACTTC. The encoded protein is CASSLGVRGEQYF.

The rearrangement joins TRBV28 to TRBJ1-5; 11 bases are a match to TRBD1. Germline CDR1 MDHEN, CDR2 SYDVKM. The CDR3 is 18 amino acids. V lost 8 bases and J lost 2; bases outside the gene matches: 14. In DNA, the CDR3 is TGTGCCAGCGATCGTGGGACAGGGGGTTTTTCGGGCAATCAGCCCCAGCATTTT. It is translated as CASDRGTGGFSGNQPQHF. Variable domain in full (rest from reference TRBV28 and TRBJ1-5): DVKVTQSSRYLVKRTGEKVFLECVQDMDHENMFWYRQDPGLGLRLIYFSYDVKMKEKGDIPEGYSVSREKKERFSLILESASTNQTSMYLCASDRGTGGFSGNQPQHFGDGTRLSIL.